The 32 T cell receptor beta chains below all came from one sample that was sequenced in a study of beta chain features in type 1 diabetes (dated by TCRdb to 2016 to 2018). The method behind the library was the immunoSEQ multiplex PCR assay. The entire isolated RNA was reverse transcribed using the High Capacity cDNA Reverse Transcription Kit, and thus expressed TCRB transcripts were sequenced. TCRdb provides this immuneACCESS table in a form limited to in-frame rearrangements. Some clones are lacking; in checked studies, under half of them reflect an unresolved V gene, and why the rest are absent is not known. This sample lists approximately 120,000 clones; almost 40% were detected once. Over 0.065% of the sample is held by the ten biggest clonotypes. The sample was stem cell memory CD4+ T cells from blood. The cell subset or site label on this specimen signifies: stem cell-like memory CD4+ T cells. All receptors derive from a woman aged 18-29 years in good health.

V and J are TRBV5-1 and TRBJ2-3, with 13 bases fitting TRBD2. Germline lookup yields CDR1 SGHRS and CDR2 YFSETQ. The CDR3 sequence is 19 residues long. Trimming cost V 0 bases and J 1 base; bases outside gene matches: 8. The CDR3 is CASSLGTSGRARGTDTQYF. The CDR3 nucleotides are TGCGCCAGCAGCTTGGGAACTAGCGGGAGGGCCAGGGGCACAGATACGCAGTATTTT.

CDR3 protein: CASSDREHTQYF. The CDR3 bases are TGTGCCAGCAGTGACAGAGAACATACGCAGTATTTT. The chain carries TRBV27 and TRBJ2-3; D is perhaps TRBD1 (5 bases). V dropped 5 bases and J dropped 7 bases, with 10 bases sitting between them. The CDR3 has 12 amino acids. CDR1 MNHEY and CDR2 SMNVEV come from the germline V gene (reference sequence).

The rearrangement links TRBV28 to TRBJ2-1, with TRBD2 identical over 11 bases. The CDR3 is made up of 14 amino acids. The V segment lost 11 bases and the J segment 5 bases; nucleotides outside the gene matches: 8. CDR1 MDHEN and CDR2 SYDVKM come from the germline V gene. CDR3 DNA: TGTGCCGGAATGACTAGCGGGAAAAACAATGAGCAGTTCTTC. It specifies CAGMTSGKNNEQFF.

V gene TRBV27 combines with J gene TRBJ2-7, with 10 nucleotides matching TRBD2. Germline lookup yields CDR1 MNHEY and CDR2 SMNVEV (reference sequence). This CDR3 has 14 amino acids. The J segment lost 7 bases and the V segment lost 6 bases, leaving 9 bases of the junction unmatched. The CDR3 sequence: CASRKLAGSREQYF. The CDR3 nucleotides read TGTGCCAGCAGAAAACTAGCGGGATCGAGGGAGCAGTACTTC.

This clone occurred a few times. The chain joins TRBV2 to TRBJ2-1; D is uncertain. V was trimmed by 6 bases and J by 0 bases, leaving 12 bases between them. There are 15 residues in the CDR3. The germline V gene has CDR1 SNHLY and CDR2 FYNNEI. The CDR3 loop is CASSPRGSSYNEQFF. The CDR3 DNA is TGTGCCAGCAGCCCCCGCGGTAGCTCCTACAATGAGCAGTTCTTC.

This clone was seen just once. The chain combines TRBV28 with TRBJ2-1; 7 nucleotides line up with TRBD1. The ends lost 8 bases at V and 12 bases at J; junction bases unmatched: 13. Germline loops: CDR1 MDHEN, CDR2 SYDVKM. The CDR3 contains 13 residues. CDR3 DNA: TGTGCCAGCCTTACCCCCAGGGGGAATCGGCAGTTCTTC. Amino acids: CASLTPRGNRQFF.

This clone appeared a few times. The chain has TRBV29-1 and TRBJ1-1; a weak D match, TRBD1 (6 bases). The germline gives CDR1 SQVTM, CDR2 ANQGSEA. The CDR3 runs to 14 residues. Trimming left V 6 bases short and J 5 bases short, with 19 bases between. The DNA of the CDR3 is TGCAGCGTGAGGGGGTATATTACGAGAACTGAAGCTTTCTTT. Protein product: CSVRGYITRTEAFF.

This clone was seen a few times. V gene TRBV18 combines with J gene TRBJ2-3, with a weak D call TRBD1 (5 bases). V was trimmed by 3 bases and J by 4 bases, leaving 11 bases between them. This CDR3 has 14 amino acids. Germline V gene sequence: CDR1 KGHSH, CDR2 LQKENI. CDR3: CASSPDHRPDTQYF. The DNA for the CDR3 is TGTGCCAGCTCACCCGACCACAGGCCAGATACGCAGTATTTT.

The genes are TRBV30 and TRBJ1-5; a weak D match, TRBD1 (5 bases). CDR1 and CDR2 from the germline V gene are GTSNPN and SVGIG (reference sequence). The CDR3 covers 13 residues. Between the trimmed V and J ends, which lost 5 bases and 4 bases, there was a span of 12 bases. The CDR3 bases are TGTGCCTGGGGTGACAGCCTAAATCAGCCCCAGCATTTT. Protein sequence: CAWGDSLNQPQHF.

This sequence joins TRBV13 and TRBJ1-4, with D possibly TRBD1 on 5 matching bases. Germline CDR1 and CDR2: PRHDT and FYEKMQ (reference sequence). This CDR3 spans 14 amino acids. V was pared by 5 bases and J by 5 bases, with 12 bases between. CDR3 nucleotides: TGTGCCAGCAGCCAGGGACTGGTGAATGAAAAACTGTTTTTT. This gives the protein CASSQGLVNEKLFF.

This clone was picked up a small number of times. The chain employs TRBV29-1 and TRBJ2-5; D is perhaps TRBD2 (6 bases). Trimming shortened V by 6 bases and J by 6 bases, and 20 bases separated the two germline ends. Germline V gene sequence: CDR1 SQVTM, CDR2 ANQGSEA. The CDR3 totals 14 residues. CDR3 DNA sequence: TGCAGCGTGGGTAAGACTAGTTTCGGCAAGACCCAGTACTTC. This codes for CSVGKTSFGKTQYF.

There are a few counts of this clone. CDR3 sequence (DNA): TGTGCCAGCAGCCCTCCCAGCGGGAGGTCCTACGAGCAGTACTTC. Protein sequence: CASSPPSGRSYEQYF. This chain uses TRBV7-2 with TRBJ2-7, with 9 positions matching TRBD2. V lost 5 bases, J lost 1 base, and 6 bases stayed unmatched. The CDR3 has 15 residues. Germline V gene sequence: CDR1 SGHTA, CDR2 FQGNSA.

CDR3 nucleotide sequence: TGCAGCGTTGATGCTAGCGGAGTCTACGAGCAGTACTTC. Translating gives CSVDASGVYEQYF. The rearrangement links TRBV29-1 to TRBJ2-7; TRBD2 matches 7 bases. The CDR3 loop spans 13 amino acids. The germline CDR1 and CDR2 sequences are SQVTM and ANQGSEA. With V trimmed by 3 bases and J by 3 bases, 5 bases remained unmatched.

This clone was seen a handful of times. The chain links TRBV2 to TRBJ2-7, with 7 bases that match TRBD2. CDR1 is SNHLY and CDR2 is FYNNEI in the germline V gene. The V gene end was trimmed by 10 bases and the J gene end by 3 bases; junction bases not matched to a gene: 9. The CDR3 loop spans 13 amino acids. CDR3 sequence: CATWGGFGYEQYF. The DNA of the CDR3 is TGTGCCACCTGGGGAGGGTTTGGCTACGAGCAGTACTTC.

The CDR3 here is CASSFHLADNEQFF. The CDR3 DNA reads as TGCGCCAGCAGCTTTCATCTAGCGGACAATGAGCAGTTCTTC. The rearrangement links TRBV5-1 to TRBJ2-1; TRBD2 agrees at 7 bases. Germline loops: CDR1 SGHRS, CDR2 YFSETQ. V trimming: 2 bases; J trimming: 5 bases; junction bases outside the gene matches: 4. The CDR3 consists of 14 residues. Variable domain in full (rest from reference TRBV5-1 and TRBJ2-1): KAGVTQTPRYLIKTRGQQVTLSCSPISGHRSVSWYQQTPGQGLQFLFEYFSETQRNKGNFPGRFSGRQFSNSRSEMNVSTLELGDSALYLCASSFHLADNEQFFGPGTRLTVL.

The V and J genes are TRBV4-3 and TRBJ1-4, with 7 nucleotides matching TRBD1. The junction had 2 bases not matched to a gene; V was cut back by 0 bases and J by 7 bases. The CDR3 has 14 residues. Per germline, CDR1 LGHNA and CDR2 YSLEER. CDR3 nucleotide sequence: TGCGCCAGCAGCCAAGAAGACAGGGTTGAAAAACTGTTTTTT. Translated: CASSQEDRVEKLFF.

This clone was seen a few times. The V call is TRBV28, the J call TRBJ1-1; the D gene is possibly TRBD1 (5 bases). With 0 bases removed from V and 7 bases from J, the gap between germline ends came to 21 bases. The CDR3 sequence is 17 residues long. Germline V lookup: CDR1 MDHEN, CDR2 SYDVKM. CDR3 loop: CASSLWGRGGVIGEAFF. In DNA form, the CDR3 reads TGTGCCAGCAGTTTATGGGGGCGTGGGGGGGTGATTGGTGAAGCTTTCTTT.

This rearrangement joins TRBV7-8 to TRBJ2-5; D is uncertain. The germline V gene has CDR1 SGHVS and CDR2 FQNEAQ. The CDR3 covers 15 residues. The ends were cut back, 1 base at V and 2 bases at J, with 11 bases in the middle. CDR3 DNA: TGTGCCAGCAGCTTAGTGAGGCAGATTCAAGAGACCCAGTACTTC. Residues: CASSLVRQIQETQYF.

The chain links TRBV27 to TRBJ2-1; the D gene is possibly TRBD1 (6 bases). Germline CDR1 reads MNHEY; CDR2 reads SMNVEV (reference sequence). The CDR3 is 13 residues long. V dropped 6 bases and J dropped 4 bases, with 10 bases sitting between them. CDR3 in DNA: TGTGCCAGCAGGCTTAGGGGGTACAATGAGCAGTTCTTC. The encoded protein is CASRLRGYNEQFF.

The rearrangement joins TRBV7-2 to TRBJ2-2; 7 bases are a match to TRBD1. Germline V gene data show CDR1 as SGHTA and CDR2 as FQGNSA. The J segment lost 3 bases and the V segment lost 1 base, leaving 8 bases of the junction unmatched. The CDR3 totals 17 residues. In nucleotides, the CDR3 is TGTGCCAGCAGCTTAGTCGTCTTGACAGGGTACACCGGGGAGCTGTTTTTT. This translates into CASSLVVLTGYTGELFF.

The chain has TRBV20-1 and TRBJ2-5; D possibly corresponds to TRBD1 (5 bases). Germline assignment: CDR1 DFQATT and CDR2 SNEGSKA (reference sequence). The CDR3 covers 11 residues. Trimming cost V 8 bases and J 7 bases, with 14 bases left between them. This CDR3 is CSRQWVGTQYF. Here the CDR3 DNA reads TGCAGTCGACAGTGGGTGGGGACCCAGTACTTC.

This clone was observed a handful of times. The chain couples TRBV7-2 to TRBJ2-1, with D maybe TRBD1 (5 bases). The length of the CDR3 is 18 residues. CDR1 is SGHTA and CDR2 is FQGNSA in the germline V gene. V lost 5 bases and J 6 bases, leaving 26 bases between the germline ends. CDR3: CASSPQSGFGPLINEQFF. CDR3 nucleotides: TGTGCCAGCAGCCCACAGTCAGGGTTCGGACCCCTTATCAATGAGCAGTTCTTC.

This clone was seen a handful of times. The chain carries TRBV6-5 and TRBJ2-1; 10 positions match TRBD2. Per germline, CDR1 MNHEY and CDR2 SVGAGI. The V and J ends lost 5 bases and 6 bases, in that order; junction bases with no gene match: 7. This CDR3 is 15 amino acids long. The CDR3 sequence: CASSKSGRAGNEQFF. DNA of the CDR3: TGTGCCAGCAGTAAAAGCGGGAGGGCCGGCAATGAGCAGTTCTTC.

This clone showed up just a few times. The chain couples TRBV4-3 to TRBJ2-7; 8 bases are a match to TRBD1. With 1 base clipped from V and 4 bases from J, the junction kept 12 bases outside the gene matches. The germline V gene encodes CDR1 LGHNA and CDR2 YSLEER. The CDR3 length is 17 residues. The DNA of the CDR3 is TGCGCCAGCAGCCAAGGAACTACAGGGGGACGGCAATACGAGCAGTACTTC. Its protein is CASSQGTTGGRQYEQYF.

The gene calls are TRBV5-4 and TRBJ2-7; D perhaps matches TRBD2 (6 bases). CDR3 length: 16 amino acids. Germline V lookup: CDR1 SGHNT, CDR2 YYREEE (reference sequence). V lost 7 bases and J lost 2, with 22 bases in between. CDR3 region: CASSPTGGKVPYEQYF. CDR3 bases: TGTGCCAGCTCCCCAACCGGGGGAAAGGTTCCCTACGAGCAGTACTTC.

V gene TRBV5-1 combines with J gene TRBJ2-3, with a possible D match to TRBD1 (6 bases). V was clipped by 6 bases and J by 4 bases, with 12 bases between them. The germline gives CDR1 SGHRS, CDR2 YFSETQ. CDR3 length: 13 residues. This chain's CDR3 is CASTVDRPDTQYF. Written as DNA, the CDR3 is TGCGCCAGCACGGTGGACAGACCAGATACGCAGTATTTT.

A few counts support this clone. The chain joins TRBV5-1 to TRBJ2-1; TRBD2 is a possible D gene (5 bases). Germline V gives CDR1 SGHRS, CDR2 YFSETQ. CDR3 length: 15 residues. V lost 0 bases and J lost 2, with 9 bases in between. The CDR3, as DNA: TGCGCCAGCAGCTTGGTAAGCGGTCCCTACAATGAGCAGTTCTTC. Translation: CASSLVSGPYNEQFF. Full variable domain (missing parts from reference TRBV5-1 and TRBJ2-1): KAGVTQTPRYLIKTRGQQVTLSCSPISGHRSVSWYQQTPGQGLQFLFEYFSETQRNKGNFPGRFSGRQFSNSRSEMNVSTLELGDSALYLCASSLVSGPYNEQFFGPGTRLTVL.

In this sample, this clone turned up once. The rearrangement uses TRBV19 and TRBJ1-5; 9 bases align to TRBD1. The CDR3 extends over 14 amino acids. Looked up from germline, CDR1 is LNHDA and CDR2 is SQIVND (reference sequence). J lost 5 bases, V lost 6 bases, and 5 bases had no gene match. CDR3 in amino acids: CASRSGQGHQPQHF. The DNA of the CDR3 is TGTGCCAGTAGGTCGGGACAGGGACATCAGCCCCAGCATTTT.

This sequence joins TRBV28 and TRBJ2-7, with D maybe TRBD2 (6 bases). The CDR3 is 15 residues long. Germline lookup yields CDR1 MDHEN and CDR2 SYDVKM. Between the trimmed V and J ends, which lost 7 bases and 6 bases, there was a span of 22 bases. Here the CDR3 DNA reads TGTGCCAGCATCCCCCTCGCGGGACCCCTAAGCGAGCAGTACTTC. Its translation is CASIPLAGPLSEQYF.

This clone has at least ten counts. The chain carries TRBV7-2 and TRBJ2-3; a possible D gene is TRBD2 (5 bases). Germline V gene lookup returns CDR1 SGHTA and CDR2 FQGNSA. CDR3 size: 12 residues. The V gene lost 3 bases and the J gene lost 5 bases, with 6 bases spanning the gap. CDR3 coding DNA: TGTGCCAGCAGCTTCGGACTAGATACGCAGTATTTT. Its protein product is CASSFGLDTQYF.

This clone was found a few times. V gene TRBV7-9 combines with J gene TRBJ2-2; maybe TRBD1 (6 bases). Germline-derived CDR1 and CDR2 are SEHNR and FQNEAQ (reference sequence). This CDR3 comprises 15 residues. V shed 4 bases and J shed 4 bases, with 13 bases lying between them. The CDR3 DNA follows: TGTGCCAGCAGCTCCGCTCGGGACATCACCGGGGAGCTGTTTTTT. It codes for CASSSARDITGELFF.

The genes are TRBV11-3 and TRBJ2-1; TRBD1 matches at 9 bases. Germline loops: CDR1 SGHNT, CDR2 YENEEA. With V trimmed by 5 bases and J by 0 bases, 11 bases remained unmatched. The CDR3 runs 18 residues. CDR3 nucleotides: TGTGCCAGCAGCCAACAGGGGGCTGGCCCCAGCTCCTACAATGAGCAGTTCTTC. It yields the protein CASSQQGAGPSSYNEQFF.